The 27 T cell receptor beta chains reported below all come from one sample, sequenced in a study of radiotherapy plus CTLA-4 blockade in lung cancer. The protocol was immunoSEQ multiplex PCR, while the TCRdb copy is restricted to in-frame clones and leaves out a portion. The sample carries roughly 13,000 clones, 87% recorded once. The specimen comprised peripheral blood, sampled from a patient treated with radiotherapy plus ipilimumab. The receptors were sampled from a human donor with non-small cell lung cancer that progressed on radiotherapy plus ipilimumab. Some clones in this sample may be carry-over from other donors' samples.

CDR3 sequence (DNA): TGTGCCATCAGTGAGTCCCGGAGGGGGGGATCCACAGATACGCAGTATTTT. It yields the protein CAISESRRGGSTDTQYF. The rearrangement uses TRBV10-3 and TRBJ2-3; D possibly corresponds to TRBD2 (7 bases). The V and J ends lost 0 bases and 2 bases respectively, with 15 bases between them. Germline CDR1 and CDR2: ENHRY and SYGVKD. This CDR3 is 17 amino acids long.

The chain uses TRBV7-9 and TRBJ1-1, with 8 nucleotides matching TRBD1. Unmatched junction bases numbered 5, after V lost 0 bases and J lost 5 bases. Germline V CDR1 and CDR2: SEHNR, FQNEAQ (reference sequence). The CDR3 totals 15 residues. The CDR3, as DNA: TGTGCCAGCAGCTTAGCCAGGGGGCCGGGAACTGAAGCTTTCTTT. Translated, it gives CASSLARGPGTEAFF.

V gene TRBV2 combines with J gene TRBJ1-1, with D uncertain. CDR3 length equals 13 residues. The ends were cut back, 10 bases at V and 2 bases at J, with 14 bases in the middle. From germline, CDR1 is SNHLY and CDR2 FYNNEI. CDR3: CATQTGANTEAFF. The DNA of the CDR3 is TGTGCCACCCAGACGGGAGCCAACACTGAAGCTTTCTTT.

The rearrangement uses TRBV5-6 and TRBJ2-7; 8 bases are shared with TRBD2. CDR1 SGHDT and CDR2 YYEEEE come from the germline V gene. The CDR3 runs 15 residues. Trimming cost V 4 bases and J 4 bases; bases outside gene matches: 10. CDR3 sequence (DNA): TGTGCCAGCAGCCCCTTGGGGACTAGAGGATACGAGCAGTACTTC. This encodes CASSPLGTRGYEQYF. Complete variable domain (other parts from reference TRBV5-6 and TRBJ2-7): DAGVTQSPTHLIKTRGQQVTLRCSPKSGHDTVSWYQQALGQGPQFIFQYYEEEERQRGNFPDRFSGHQFPNYSSELNVNALLLGDSALYLCASSPLGTRGYEQYFGPGTRLTVT.

This chain uses TRBV7-9 with TRBJ1-2; D call uncertain. Germline V gene sequence: CDR1 SEHNR, CDR2 FQNEAQ (reference sequence). The CDR3 runs 12 residues. The V end was cut by 8 bases, the J end by 8 bases, with 15 bases between. The CDR3 DNA reads TGTGCCAGCGTGGGGTGGAGGCGAGGCTACACCTTC. Translated: CASVGWRRGYTF.

The chain has TRBV5-5 and TRBJ2-7; perhaps TRBD1 as D (7 bases). This CDR3 is 15 amino acids long. Germline CDR1 reads SGHKS; CDR2 reads YYEKEE (reference sequence). Trimming stripped 4 bases from V and 4 bases from J, with 18 bases between. CDR3 sequence reads: CASSPHGQGGYEQYF. The CDR3 DNA reads TGTGCCAGCAGCCCGCACGGGCAGGGGGGTTACGAGCAGTACTTC. The complete variable domain, with remaining parts taken from reference TRBV5-5 and TRBJ2-7, reads DAGVTQSPTHLIKTRGQQVTLRCSPISGHKSVSWYQQVLGQGPQFIFQYYEKEERGRGNFPDRFSARQFPNYSSELNVNALLLGDSALYLCASSPHGQGGYEQYFGPGTRLTVT.

The gene calls are TRBV2 and TRBJ2-7; 11 bases match TRBD2. V was pared by 7 bases and J by 0 bases, with 8 bases of the junction left unmatched. Germline values: CDR1 SNHLY, CDR2 FYNNEI. The CDR3 length is 16 residues. CDR3 DNA: TGTGCCAGCACACCAGGCGGACTAGCGGGCTCCTACGAGCAGTACTTC. It codes for CASTPGGLAGSYEQYF.

This sequence joins TRBV18 and TRBJ2-5, with 8 nucleotides matching TRBD1. The germline V gene has CDR1 KGHSH and CDR2 LQKENI. Trimming removed 4 bases from V and 2 bases from J; junction bases left unmatched: 12. The CDR3 has 17 residues. The CDR3 DNA reads TGTGCCAGCTCACTTACCCAAGCAGGGGGCCCTCAAGAGACCCAGTACTTC. Translation gives CASSLTQAGGPQETQYF.

This clone has only one observation. The chain carries TRBV7-8 and TRBJ1-2, with D possibly being TRBD1 (5 bases). Per germline, CDR1 SGHVS and CDR2 FQNEAQ. The CDR3 consists of 13 residues. Trimming removed 2 bases at V and 8 bases at J, with 12 bases between. In DNA, the CDR3 is TGTGCCAGCAGCTTAACAGGACGGCGGGGCTACACCTTC. It specifies CASSLTGRRGYTF.

J is TRBJ2-1 and V is TRBV28; D call uncertain. V lost 1 base and J lost 8, with 15 bases in between. This CDR3 spans 15 amino acids. The germline V gene encodes CDR1 MDHEN and CDR2 SYDVKM. This chain's CDR3 is CASSLYQKRHDEQFF. CDR3 nucleotide sequence: TGTGCCAGCAGTTTATACCAGAAGAGGCATGATGAGCAGTTCTTC. The whole variable domain, filled in from reference TRBV28 and TRBJ2-1, reads DVKVTQSSRYLVKRTGEKVFLECVQDMDHENMFWYRQDPGLGLRLIYFSYDVKMKEKGDIPEGYSVSREKKERFSLILESASTNQTSMYLCASSLYQKRHDEQFFGPGTRLTVL.

CDR3 DNA: TGTGCTAGTGGTTCTCTAGCGGGGGCTGGGGAGCTGTTTTTT. It translates to CASGSLAGAGELFF. The rearrangement uses TRBV12-5 and TRBJ2-2; TRBD2 agrees at 10 bases. Trimming cost V 4 bases and J 8 bases; bases outside gene matches: 4. CDR1 is LGHNT, CDR2 FRNRAP, per germline. The CDR3 is 14 amino acids. The whole variable domain, filled in from reference TRBV12-5 and TRBJ2-2, reads DARVTQTPRHKVTEMGQEVTMRCQPILGHNTVFWYRQTMMQGLELLAYFRNRAPLDDSGMPKDRFSAEMPDATLATLKIQPSEPRDSAVYFCASGSLAGAGELFFGEGSRLTVL.

This clone has a single count. This sequence joins TRBV18 and TRBJ2-6; D is ambiguous. V was shortened by 3 bases and J by 0 bases, with 12 bases between the two germline ends. This CDR3 is 17 amino acids long. Germline V CDR1 and CDR2: KGHSH, LQKENI. CDR3 DNA sequence: TGTGCCAGCTCACCTTTTACAGATTCCTCTGGGGCCAACGTCCTGACTTTC. It yields the protein CASSPFTDSSGANVLTF.

The chain has TRBV2 and TRBJ2-7; 8 bases are a match to TRBD2. The CDR3 length is 17 residues. The V gene end was trimmed by 4 bases and the J gene end by 0 bases; junction bases not matched to a gene: 11. In germline, CDR1 is SNHLY, CDR2 FYNNEI. The CDR3 DNA sequence: TGTGCCAGCAGTGTTTTTAGGGGCGGGGGGCCCTCCTACGAGCAGTACTTC. Translating it yields CASSVFRGGGPSYEQYF.

This clone was detected once. V gene TRBV5-1 combines with J gene TRBJ2-1; weak D call: TRBD2 (5 bases). V lost 2 bases to trimming and J lost 2 bases, with 11 bases between them. Germline V gives CDR1 SGHRS, CDR2 YFSETQ. CDR3 length: 15 residues. The DNA for the CDR3 is TGCGCCAGCAGCTTCTTTAGCGAGGCCTACAATGAGCAGTTCTTC. As protein: CASSFFSEAYNEQFF.

The table lists this clone with a count of one. The CDR3 region has the DNA TGTGCCAGCAGCCAAGTTCGGGGACAGGCGTACAATGAGCAGTTCTTC. It codes for CASSQVRGQAYNEQFF. The V and J genes are TRBV14 and TRBJ2-1, with TRBD1 identical over 8 bases. The CDR3 extends over 16 amino acids. From germline, CDR1 is SGHDN and CDR2 FVKESK. V shed 1 base, J shed 4 bases, and the junction held 6 bases outside the gene matches.

This clone appeared a single time. The J gene is TRBJ2-1, the V gene TRBV11-2; TRBD1 aligns across 8 bases. This CDR3 region has 16 residues. Germline loops: CDR1 SGHAT, CDR2 FQNNGV. Trimming removed 5 bases from V and 8 bases from J; junction bases left unmatched: 14. The CDR3 sequence: CASSLRTGWGSDEQFF. CDR3 nucleotide sequence: TGTGCCAGCAGCCTACGGACAGGGTGGGGAAGTGATGAGCAGTTCTTC.

This clone was recorded only once. The chain carries TRBV10-3 and TRBJ2-2; the D gene is possibly TRBD2 (5 bases). V was pared by 0 bases and J by 2 bases, with 7 bases between. Per the germline V gene, CDR1 is ENHRY and CDR2 is SYGVKD. CDR3 length equals 15 residues. The CDR3 reads CAISESRGNTGELFF. The DNA of the CDR3 is TGTGCCATCAGTGAGTCCCGGGGAAACACCGGGGAGCTGTTTTTT.

The chain has TRBV7-9 and TRBJ2-3; 9 bases map to TRBD2. V dropped 5 bases and J dropped 6; count of bases not matched to a gene: 6. This CDR3 comprises 14 residues. The V gene's germline CDR1 is SEHNR and CDR2 FQNEAQ (reference sequence). The CDR3 DNA follows: TGTGCCAGCAGCCTGACTAGCGGAGGGGATACGCAGTATTTT. Translated: CASSLTSGGDTQYF.

The gene calls are TRBV5-1 and TRBJ2-7, with 11 nucleotides matching TRBD2. This CDR3 contains 15 residues. The germline V gene encodes CDR1 SGHRS and CDR2 YFSETQ. Trimming took 5 bases from V and 9 from J; bases not matched to a gene: 13. The CDR3 sequence: CASRPTSGAYKGQYF. The CDR3 nucleotides read TGCGCCAGCAGGCCGACTAGCGGGGCCTATAAGGGGCAGTACTTC.

The CDR3 loop is CASSRGYLQSRANVLTF. In DNA, the CDR3 is TGTGCCAGCAGTAGAGGCTATTTACAAAGTCGGGCCAACGTCCTGACTTTC. The chain employs TRBV6-7 and TRBJ2-6; D gene unclear. TRBV6-7 is given ORF status, its function remaining uncertain. The CDR3 sequence is 17 residues long. The V and J ends lost 5 bases and 5 bases respectively, with 19 bases between them.

V gene TRBV7-9 combines with J gene TRBJ2-5; TRBD2 aligns across 14 bases. The V gene end was trimmed by 4 bases and the J gene end by 3 bases; junction bases not matched to a gene: 4. Germline CDR1 reads SEHNR; CDR2 reads FQNEAQ (reference sequence). The CDR3 totals 16 residues. The CDR3 reads CASSYGLAGGEETQYF. The CDR3 coding sequence is TGTGCCAGCAGCTACGGACTAGCGGGAGGAGAAGAGACCCAGTACTTC. Complete variable domain (other parts from reference TRBV7-9 and TRBJ2-5): DTGVSQNPRHKITKRGQNVTFRCDPISEHNRLYWYRQTLGQGPEFLTYFQNEAQLEKSRLLSDRFSAERPKGSFSTLEIQRTEQGDSAMYLCASSYGLAGGEETQYFGPGTRLLVL.

The chain recombines TRBV11-3 with TRBJ1-3, with 10 bases matching TRBD1. Per germline, CDR1 SGHNT and CDR2 YENEEA. V dropped 5 bases and J dropped 2; count of bases not matched to a gene: 3. There are 15 residues in the CDR3. CDR3 DNA: TGTGCCAGCAGCCGAGGACAGGGGGCTGGAAACACCATATATTTT. Protein sequence: CASSRGQGAGNTIYF.

The genes are TRBV5-1 and TRBJ2-1; TRBD1 matches at 7 bases. Trimming removed 4 bases from V and 6 bases from J; junction bases left unmatched: 7. The germline V gene has CDR1 SGHRS and CDR2 YFSETQ. CDR3 length: 14 residues. The CDR3, as DNA: TGCGCCAGCAGCGGCAGGGGGTTGAGCAATGAGCAGTTCTTC. This gives the protein CASSGRGLSNEQFF.

Written as DNA, the CDR3 is TGTGCCAGCAGCTTGGCGGACAGGGTGGGAAGACTGTTTTTT. It is translated as CASSLADRVGRLFF. J is TRBJ1-4 and V is TRBV7-2; 8 bases align to TRBD1. This CDR3 region has 14 residues. In germline, CDR1 is SGHTA, CDR2 FQGNSA. J was trimmed by 13 bases and V by 3 bases; bases with no gene match: 10.

The chain couples TRBV30 to TRBJ1-5; 8 nucleotides line up with TRBD1. Germline CDR1 reads GTSNPN; CDR2 reads SVGIG (reference sequence). The CDR3 runs 14 residues. Trimming cost V 3 bases and J 6 bases; bases outside gene matches: 7. The CDR3 DNA reads as TGTGCCTGGAGCCGAGGACAGGGCATTCAGCCCCAGCATTTT. Translation gives CAWSRGQGIQPQHF.

The chain recombines TRBV10-3 with TRBJ2-3; D might be TRBD2 (6 bases). The V and J ends lost 4 bases and 3 bases respectively, with 17 bases between them. The CDR3 totals 16 residues. CDR1 is ENHRY, CDR2 SYGVKD, per germline. As DNA, the CDR3 is TGTGCCATCAGTGGTGGCGGGAACCGGGCGACAGATACGCAGTATTTT. Amino acids: CAISGGGNRATDTQYF.

The V gene is TRBV9, the J gene TRBJ2-7, with 7 positions matching TRBD1. Germline CDR1 reads SGDLS; CDR2 reads YYNGEE. This CDR3 is built from 15 residues. V trimming: 0 bases; J trimming: 5 bases; junction bases outside the gene matches: 8. The CDR3 DNA follows: TGTGCCAGCAGCGTAGGAGACAGGGCCTTAGACGAGCAGTACTTC. Translating gives CASSVGDRALDEQYF.